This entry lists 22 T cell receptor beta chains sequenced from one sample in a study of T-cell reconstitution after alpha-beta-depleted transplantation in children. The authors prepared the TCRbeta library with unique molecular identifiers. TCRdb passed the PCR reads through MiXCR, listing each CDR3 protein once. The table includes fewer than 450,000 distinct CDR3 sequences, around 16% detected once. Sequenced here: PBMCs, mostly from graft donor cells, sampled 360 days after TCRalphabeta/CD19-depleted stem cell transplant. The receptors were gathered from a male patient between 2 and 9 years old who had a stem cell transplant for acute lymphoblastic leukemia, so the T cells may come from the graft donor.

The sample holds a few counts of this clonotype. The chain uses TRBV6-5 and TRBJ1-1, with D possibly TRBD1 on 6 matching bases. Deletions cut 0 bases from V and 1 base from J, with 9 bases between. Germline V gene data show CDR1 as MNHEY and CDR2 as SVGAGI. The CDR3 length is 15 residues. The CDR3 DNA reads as TGTGCCAGCAGTTACTCGCAGGGGAGGAACACTGAAGCTTTCTTT. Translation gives CASSYSQGRNTEAFF.

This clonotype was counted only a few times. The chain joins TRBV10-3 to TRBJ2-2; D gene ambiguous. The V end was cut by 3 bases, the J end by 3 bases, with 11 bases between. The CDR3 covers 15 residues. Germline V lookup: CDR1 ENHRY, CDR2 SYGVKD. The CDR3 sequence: CAISEQGRYTGELFF. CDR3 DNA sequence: TGTGCCATCAGTGAACAAGGGCGGTACACCGGGGAGCTGTTTTTT.

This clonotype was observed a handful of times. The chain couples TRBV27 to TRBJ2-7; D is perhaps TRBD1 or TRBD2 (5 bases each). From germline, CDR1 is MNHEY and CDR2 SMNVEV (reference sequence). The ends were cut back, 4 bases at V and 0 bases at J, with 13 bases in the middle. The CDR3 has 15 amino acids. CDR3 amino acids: CASSWGMGSSYEQYF. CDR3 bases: TGTGCCAGCAGTTGGGGGATGGGTAGCTCCTACGAGCAGTACTTC.

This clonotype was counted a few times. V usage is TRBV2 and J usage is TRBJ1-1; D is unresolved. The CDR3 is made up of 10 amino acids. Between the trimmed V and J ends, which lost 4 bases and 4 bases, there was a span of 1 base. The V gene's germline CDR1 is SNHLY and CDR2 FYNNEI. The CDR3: CASSVTEAFF. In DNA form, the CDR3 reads TGTGCCAGCAGTGTCACTGAAGCTTTCTTT.

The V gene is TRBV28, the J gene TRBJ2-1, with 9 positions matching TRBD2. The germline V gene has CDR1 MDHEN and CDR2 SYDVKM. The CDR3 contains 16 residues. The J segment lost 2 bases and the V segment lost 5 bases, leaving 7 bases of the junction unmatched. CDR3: CASSLIAGETYNEQFF. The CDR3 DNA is TGTGCCAGCAGTCTAATAGCGGGAGAAACCTACAATGAGCAGTTCTTC.

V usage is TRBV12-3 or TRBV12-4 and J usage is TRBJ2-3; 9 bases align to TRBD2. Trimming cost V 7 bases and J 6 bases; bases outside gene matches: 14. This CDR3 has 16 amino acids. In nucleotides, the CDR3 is TGTGCCAGCACCATCCCGAGTGGACTAGCGCGCGATACGCAGTATTTT. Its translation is CASTIPSGLARDTQYF.

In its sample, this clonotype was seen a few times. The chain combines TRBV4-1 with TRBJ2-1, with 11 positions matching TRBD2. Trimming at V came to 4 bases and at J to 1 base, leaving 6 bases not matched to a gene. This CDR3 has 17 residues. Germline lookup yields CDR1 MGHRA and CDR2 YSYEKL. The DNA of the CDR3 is TGCGCCAGCAGCCGGGGACTAGCGGCCTTATCCTACAATGAGCAGTTCTTC. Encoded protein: CASSRGLAALSYNEQFF.

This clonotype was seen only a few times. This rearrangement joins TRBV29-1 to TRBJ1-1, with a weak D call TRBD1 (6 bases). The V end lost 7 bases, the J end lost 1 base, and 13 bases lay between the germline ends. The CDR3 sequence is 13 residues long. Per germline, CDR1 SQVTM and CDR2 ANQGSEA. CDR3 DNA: TGCAGCGCCTCGTGGGGGCGGAACACTGAAGCTTTCTTT. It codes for CSASWGRNTEAFF.

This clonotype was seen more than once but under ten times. The CDR3 protein is CASSQGGLAGGEQYF. CDR3 bases: TGTGCCAGCAGCCAAGGCGGCCTAGCGGGTGGGGAGCAGTACTTC. This chain links TRBV4-2 with TRBJ2-7; 8 bases fit TRBD2. Unmatched junction bases numbered 9, after V lost 1 base and J lost 7 bases. The CDR3 spans 15 residues. The germline V gene encodes CDR1 LGHNA and CDR2 YNFKEQ.

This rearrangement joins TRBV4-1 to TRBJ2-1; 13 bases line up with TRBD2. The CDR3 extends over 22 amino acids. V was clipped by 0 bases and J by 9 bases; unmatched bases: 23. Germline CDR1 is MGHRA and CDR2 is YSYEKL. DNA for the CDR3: TGCGCCAGCAGCCAAGATATTGGTATACTAGCGGGAGGGCCGAGTCGGAGTAGTGAGCAGTTCTTC. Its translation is CASSQDIGILAGGPSRSSEQFF.

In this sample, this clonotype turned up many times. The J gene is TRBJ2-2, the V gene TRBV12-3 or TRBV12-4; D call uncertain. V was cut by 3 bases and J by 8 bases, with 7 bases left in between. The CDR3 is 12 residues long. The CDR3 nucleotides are TGTGCCAGCAGTTTTGCTGTTGGGGAGCTGTTTTTT. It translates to CASSFAVGELFF.

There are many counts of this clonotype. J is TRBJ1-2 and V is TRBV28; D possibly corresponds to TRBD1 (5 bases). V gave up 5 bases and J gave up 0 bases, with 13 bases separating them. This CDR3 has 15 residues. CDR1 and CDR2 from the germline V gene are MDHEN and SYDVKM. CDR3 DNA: TGTGCCAGCAGTCCCCCAGGGAATTCTAACTATGGCTACACCTTC. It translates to CASSPPGNSNYGYTF.

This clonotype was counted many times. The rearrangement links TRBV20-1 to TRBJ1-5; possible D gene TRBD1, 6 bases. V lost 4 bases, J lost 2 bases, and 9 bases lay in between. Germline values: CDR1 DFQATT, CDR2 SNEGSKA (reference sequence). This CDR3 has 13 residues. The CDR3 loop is CSAITGRNQPQHF. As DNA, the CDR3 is TGCAGTGCTATTACAGGGCGCAATCAGCCCCAGCATTTT.

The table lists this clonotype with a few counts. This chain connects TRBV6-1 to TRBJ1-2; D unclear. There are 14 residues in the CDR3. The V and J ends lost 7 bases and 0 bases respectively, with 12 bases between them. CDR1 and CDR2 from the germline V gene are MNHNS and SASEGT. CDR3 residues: CASMRVQANYGYTF. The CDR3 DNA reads TGTGCCAGCATGAGGGTCCAAGCTAACTATGGCTACACCTTC.

CDR3 in DNA: TGTGCCAGCAGCGTCCAGCCTCTCACAGATACGCAGTATTTT. It encodes CASSVQPLTDTQYF. The chain uses TRBV9 and TRBJ2-3; no firm D call. Trimming cost V 2 bases and J 2 bases, with 9 bases left between them. The CDR3 runs to 14 residues. Germline values: CDR1 SGDLS, CDR2 YYNGEE.

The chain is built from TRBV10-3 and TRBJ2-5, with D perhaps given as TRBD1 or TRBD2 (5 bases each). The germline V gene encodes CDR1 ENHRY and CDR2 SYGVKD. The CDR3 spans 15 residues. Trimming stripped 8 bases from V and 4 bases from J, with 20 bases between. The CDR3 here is CAIGRRDGMGETQYF. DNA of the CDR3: TGTGCCATCGGTCGTAGGGACGGTATGGGAGAGACCCAGTACTTC.

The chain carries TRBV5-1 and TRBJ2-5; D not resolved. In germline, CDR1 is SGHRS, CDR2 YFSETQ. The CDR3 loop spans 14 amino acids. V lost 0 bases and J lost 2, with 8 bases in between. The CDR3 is CASSLAILQETQYF. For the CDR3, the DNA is TGCGCCAGCAGCTTGGCAATACTTCAAGAGACCCAGTACTTC.

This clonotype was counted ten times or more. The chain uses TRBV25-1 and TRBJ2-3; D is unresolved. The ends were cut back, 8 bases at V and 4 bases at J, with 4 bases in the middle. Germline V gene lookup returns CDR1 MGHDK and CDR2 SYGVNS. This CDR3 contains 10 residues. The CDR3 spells CASGSDTQYF. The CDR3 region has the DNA TGTGCCAGCGGATCAGATACGCAGTATTTT. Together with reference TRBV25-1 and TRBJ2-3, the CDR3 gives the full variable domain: EADIYQTPRYLVIGTGKKITLECSQTMGHDKMYWYQQDPGMELHLIHYSYGVNSTEKGDLSSESTVSRIRTEHFPLTLESARPSHTSQYLCASGSDTQYFGPGTRLTVL.

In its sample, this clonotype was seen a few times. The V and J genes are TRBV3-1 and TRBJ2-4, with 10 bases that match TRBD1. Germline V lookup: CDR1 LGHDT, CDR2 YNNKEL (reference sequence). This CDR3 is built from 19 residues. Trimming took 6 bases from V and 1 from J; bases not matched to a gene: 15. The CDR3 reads CASSGGTVDRGLAKNIQYF. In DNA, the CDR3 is TGTGCCAGCAGTGGGGGGACGGTCGACAGGGGGCTCGCCAAAAACATTCAGTACTTC.

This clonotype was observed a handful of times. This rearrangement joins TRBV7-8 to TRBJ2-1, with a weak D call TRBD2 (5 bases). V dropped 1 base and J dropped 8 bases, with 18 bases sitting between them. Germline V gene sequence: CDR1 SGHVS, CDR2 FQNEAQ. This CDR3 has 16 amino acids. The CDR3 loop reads CASSLEGWGRRHEQFF. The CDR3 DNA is TGTGCCAGCAGCTTAGAGGGTTGGGGTCGGAGGCATGAGCAGTTCTTC.

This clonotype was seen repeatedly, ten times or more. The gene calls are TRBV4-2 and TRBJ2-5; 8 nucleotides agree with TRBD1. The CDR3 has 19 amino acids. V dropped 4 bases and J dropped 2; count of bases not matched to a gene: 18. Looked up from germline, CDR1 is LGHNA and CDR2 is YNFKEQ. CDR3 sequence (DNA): TGTGCCAGCAGCCCCGGACAGGGATTGAGCTTCCTTGGGCAAGAGACCCAGTACTTC. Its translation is CASSPGQGLSFLGQETQYF.

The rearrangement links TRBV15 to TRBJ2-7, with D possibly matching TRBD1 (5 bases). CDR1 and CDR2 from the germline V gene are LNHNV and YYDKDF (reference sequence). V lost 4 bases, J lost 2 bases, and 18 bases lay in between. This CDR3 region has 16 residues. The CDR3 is CATSTDRLDSPYEQYF. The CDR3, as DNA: TGTGCCACCAGCACCGATCGGCTCGACAGCCCCTACGAGCAGTACTTC. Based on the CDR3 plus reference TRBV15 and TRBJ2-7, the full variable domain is DAMVIQNPRYQVTQFGKPVTLSCSQTLNHNVMYWYQQKSSQAPKLLFHYYDKDFNNEADTPDNFQSRRPNTSFCFLDIRSPGLGDTAMYLCATSTDRLDSPYEQYFGPGTRLTVT.